Below, 17 T cell receptor beta chains from the same sample are listed, as sequenced in a study of shared clonotypes between healthy human individuals. It was CD45RO-negative cells, positively selected for CCR7, that made up naive CD8 cells, with terminally differentiated effector memory CD45RA+ cells excluded. Only in-frame clones appear in the TCRdb table, and some are missing; sequencing was by immunoSEQ multiplex PCR. This table has around 600,000 clones, approximately 95% appearing once. The sample taken for sequencing was naive CD8+ T cells sorted from blood. The receptors here all came from a woman aged 30 to 39 in good health.

The V and J genes are TRBV6-5 and TRBJ1-6, with D hard to call. V was trimmed by 4 bases and J by 10 bases, leaving 17 bases between them. CDR1 MNHEY and CDR2 SVGAGI come from the germline V gene. The CDR3 has 15 amino acids. The CDR3 coding sequence is TGTGCCAGCAGTTTCGGGTCGCTACAAAGCTCACCCCTCCACTTT. Encoded protein: CASSFGSLQSSPLHF.

This chain links TRBV7-6 with TRBJ1-1, with D unresolved. The CDR3 length is 13 residues. The V end lost 5 bases, the J end lost 2 bases, and 9 bases lay between the germline ends. Germline-derived CDR1 and CDR2 are SGHVS and FNYEAQ. The CDR3 region has the DNA TGTGCCAGCAGCCAATGGAGTAACACTGAAGCTTTCTTT. Translated: CASSQWSNTEAFF.

The chain couples TRBV27 to TRBJ2-7; perhaps TRBD1 as D (6 bases). Germline V CDR1 and CDR2: MNHEY, SMNVEV (reference sequence). The CDR3 runs to 14 residues. The ends were cut back, 5 bases at V and 2 bases at J, with 13 bases in the middle. CDR3 in amino acids: CASSTGIIPYEQYF. The CDR3 DNA is TGTGCCAGCAGTACAGGGATCATCCCCTACGAGCAGTACTTC.

A single count supports this clone. This rearrangement joins TRBV4-1 to TRBJ1-2; weak D call: TRBD1 (5 bases). CDR3 length: 16 residues. From germline, CDR1 is MGHRA and CDR2 YSYEKL. Trimming took off 3 bases at V and 5 bases at J, with 19 bases between the two ends. CDR3 DNA: TGCGCCAGCAGCCAGGGATGGGGGTTCCCGACGTATGGCTACACCTTC. Protein product: CASSQGWGFPTYGYTF.

The rearrangement uses TRBV9 and TRBJ2-1; 8 nucleotides align to TRBD1. Germline loops: CDR1 SGDLS, CDR2 YYNGEE. This CDR3 is 16 amino acids long. The V gene end was trimmed by 4 bases and the J gene end by 8 bases; junction bases not matched to a gene: 14. DNA for the CDR3: TGTGCCAGCAGCCCACTGAGGACAGGGTCTGGAGATGAGCAGTTCTTC. Protein: CASSPLRTGSGDEQFF.

This sequence joins TRBV4-1 and TRBJ1-5; 9 nucleotides match TRBD1. This CDR3 is 15 amino acids long. The germline CDR1 and CDR2 sequences are MGHRA and YSYEKL. The junction had 6 bases not matched to a gene; V was cut back by 4 bases and J by 5 bases. CDR3: CASSPGQGLHQPQHF. In DNA form, the CDR3 reads TGCGCCAGCAGCCCGGGACAGGGACTCCATCAGCCCCAGCATTTT.

The chain joins TRBV6-1 to TRBJ2-5; 11 bases map to TRBD2. The V gene's germline CDR1 is MNHNS and CDR2 SASEGT. The V gene end was trimmed by 1 base and the J gene end by 4 bases; junction bases not matched to a gene: 5. The CDR3 totals 16 residues. Here the CDR3 reads CASSEDLLAGGETQYF. In DNA, the CDR3 is TGTGCCAGCAGTGAAGACCTTCTAGCGGGAGGAGAGACCCAGTACTTC.

This chain links TRBV11-2 with TRBJ2-2, with 7 nucleotides matching TRBD1. The trim removed 5 bases at V and 3 bases at J, leaving 9 bases unmatched. The CDR3 sequence is 16 residues long. Per germline, CDR1 SGHAT and CDR2 FQNNGV. CDR3 residues: CASSQGQSGDTGELFF. The CDR3 DNA is TGTGCCAGCAGCCAGGGACAGAGTGGGGACACCGGGGAGCTGTTTTTT.

The gene calls are TRBV11-2 and TRBJ2-7, with TRBD2 matching over 14 bases. The length of the CDR3 is 14 residues. The V and J ends lost 7 bases and 6 bases, in that order; junction bases with no gene match: 5. In germline, CDR1 is SGHAT, CDR2 FQNNGV. CDR3 region: CASNQGLAGVEQYF. The CDR3 DNA is TGTGCCAGCAACCAGGGACTAGCGGGAGTCGAGCAGTACTTC. The full variable domain, rest sourced from reference TRBV11-2 and TRBJ2-7, is EAGVAQSPRYKIIEKRQSVAFWCNPISGHATLYWYQQILGQGPKLLIQFQNNGVVDDSQLPKDRFSAERLKGVDSTLKIQPAKLEDSAVYLCASNQGLAGVEQYFGPGTRLTVT.

The V and J genes are TRBV5-6 and TRBJ1-1, with D unclear. Germline V gene data show CDR1 as SGHDT and CDR2 as YYEEEE. Trimming took off 2 bases at V and 8 bases at J, with 19 bases between the two ends. The CDR3 extends over 15 amino acids. The chain's CDR3 is CASSFNSRWRVEAFF. DNA of the CDR3: TGTGCCAGCAGCTTTAATTCACGGTGGAGGGTAGAAGCTTTCTTT. Variable domain in full (rest from reference TRBV5-6 and TRBJ1-1): DAGVTQSPTHLIKTRGQQVTLRCSPKSGHDTVSWYQQALGQGPQFIFQYYEEEERQRGNFPDRFSGHQFPNYSSELNVNALLLGDSALYLCASSFNSRWRVEAFFGQGTRLTVV.

This clone was detected only once. This rearrangement joins TRBV28 to TRBJ1-5; D gene uncertain. V lost 5 bases and J lost 0, with 8 bases in between. This CDR3 has 14 amino acids. Germline CDR1 MDHEN, CDR2 SYDVKM. DNA of the CDR3: TGTGCCAGCAGTAAGGGCTATAGCAATCAGCCCCAGCATTTT. It is translated as CASSKGYSNQPQHF.

J is TRBJ1-5 and V is TRBV27, with D hard to call. CDR3 length equals 14 residues. V dropped 0 bases and J dropped 7 bases, with 10 bases sitting between them. The germline V gene has CDR1 MNHEY and CDR2 SMNVEV (reference sequence). CDR3 residues: CASSLSTQGQPQHF. CDR3 nucleotide sequence: TGTGCCAGCAGTTTATCGACCCAAGGACAGCCCCAGCATTTT.

The CDR3 loop reads CASSPTGEAYEQYF. The CDR3 nucleotides are TGTGCCAGCAGCCCTACAGGGGAGGCCTACGAGCAGTACTTC. V is TRBV11-1 and J is TRBJ2-7; possible D gene TRBD1, 7 bases. Trimming removed 5 bases at V and 2 bases at J, with 13 bases between. There are 14 residues in the CDR3. Germline CDR1 and CDR2: SGHAT and FQDESV (reference sequence).

The chain carries TRBV2 and TRBJ2-5; D gene unclear. Judging by the DNA end, TRBJ2-7 fits better; the J call may be wrong. This CDR3 contains 13 residues. Germline CDR1 SNHLY, CDR2 FYNNEI. CDR3 in DNA: TGTGCCAGCAGAGAGGCTAGTATTTACGAGCAGTACTTC. Protein: CASREASIYEQYF.

The gene calls are TRBV28 and TRBJ2-6; possible D gene TRBD1, 6 bases. This CDR3 contains 18 residues. V was clipped by 3 bases and J by 0 bases, with 15 bases between them. The germline CDR1 and CDR2 sequences are MDHEN and SYDVKM. The CDR3 sequence is CASSFSLGQFSGANVLTF. The CDR3 DNA is TGTGCCAGCAGTTTTTCGTTAGGACAGTTCTCTGGGGCCAACGTCCTGACTTTC.

This chain uses TRBV18 with TRBJ2-7, with 8 bases identical to TRBD1. Germline lookup yields CDR1 KGHSH and CDR2 LQKENI. Trimming at V came to 3 bases and at J to 4 bases, leaving 5 bases not matched to a gene. The CDR3 length is 14 residues. The DNA for the CDR3 is TGTGCCAGCTCACCGGACAGGGATGGGTACGAGCAGTACTTC. Translating gives CASSPDRDGYEQYF.

This chain uses TRBV6-6 with TRBJ1-5, with 7 bases that match TRBD1. Germline CDR1 reads MNHNY; CDR2 reads SVGAGI (reference sequence). The length of the CDR3 is 13 residues. V trimming: 6 bases; J trimming: 2 bases; junction bases outside the gene matches: 1. This chain's CDR3 is CASRGTGNQPQHF. In DNA, the CDR3 is TGTGCCAGCAGGGGGACAGGCAATCAGCCCCAGCATTTT.